Following are 22 T cell receptor beta chains from one sample sequenced in a study of control samples from healthy donors and cancer patients. Assay used: immunoSEQ multiplex PCR; TCRdb lists only in-frame clones, some missing. The sample lists approximately 230,000 clones, 82% seen once, with 10% to 15% in the top ten. Material for sequencing was PBMCs. These receptors were collected from a woman aged 55-70 years with lung cancer.

The chain couples TRBV27 to TRBJ2-3, with a possible D match to TRBD2 (6 bases). With 4 bases removed from V and 0 bases from J, the gap between germline ends came to 8 bases. The germline V gene has CDR1 MNHEY and CDR2 SMNVEV (reference sequence). This CDR3 spans 14 amino acids. The CDR3 protein is CASSWTISTDTQYF. The CDR3, as DNA: TGTGCCAGCAGTTGGACTATTAGCACAGATACGCAGTATTTT.

The count of this clone is one. The chain carries TRBV5-1 and TRBJ1-1; D is possibly TRBD1 (6 bases). Germline CDR1 reads SGHRS; CDR2 reads YFSETQ. V lost 4 bases, J lost 1 base, and 11 bases lay in between. The CDR3 totals 14 residues. The CDR3 DNA reads TGCGCCAGCAGCCCACAAGGGGGGAACACTGAAGCTTTCTTT. It codes for CASSPQGGNTEAFF. The full variable domain, rest sourced from reference TRBV5-1 and TRBJ1-1, is KAGVTQTPRYLIKTRGQQVTLSCSPISGHRSVSWYQQTPGQGLQFLFEYFSETQRNKGNFPGRFSGRQFSNSRSEMNVSTLELGDSALYLCASSPQGGNTEAFFGQGTRLTVV.

CDR3 sequence reads: CASSRGQGTYEQYF. The CDR3, as DNA: TGTGCCAGCAGCAGGGGACAGGGGACTTACGAGCAGTACTTC. The rearrangement uses TRBV9 and TRBJ2-7; 10 bases line up with TRBD1. V was clipped by 4 bases and J by 4 bases; unmatched bases: 5. Per the germline V gene, CDR1 is SGDLS and CDR2 is YYNGEE. The CDR3 totals 14 residues.

This clone has a handful of counts. The rearrangement links TRBV18 to TRBJ1-5, with 7 positions matching TRBD1. Germline values: CDR1 KGHSH, CDR2 LQKENI. The CDR3 is 15 amino acids. Trimming cost V 4 bases and J 5 bases; bases outside gene matches: 8. DNA of the CDR3: TGTGCCAGCTCACAAGGACAGGCCGTAGATCAGCCCCAGCATTTT. The encoded protein is CASSQGQAVDQPQHF.

This clone was counted between two and nine times. The rearrangement links TRBV10-3 to TRBJ2-5; D is tentatively TRBD1 or TRBD2 (5 bases each). V lost 5 bases and J lost 5, with 9 bases in between. Germline V gene data show CDR1 as ENHRY and CDR2 as SYGVKD. The CDR3 contains 12 residues. The CDR3 loop reads CAISSGRETQYF. DNA of the CDR3: TGTGCCATCAGTTCGGGGCGGGAGACCCAGTACTTC.

The rearrangement uses TRBV9 and TRBJ2-1; D is unresolved. The CDR3 covers 14 residues. CDR1 and CDR2 from the germline V gene are SGDLS and YYNGEE. Trimming took 3 bases from V and 1 from J, leaving 8 bases between them. Here the CDR3 reads CASSADISYNEQFF. DNA for the CDR3: TGTGCCAGCAGCGCGGATATTTCCTACAATGAGCAGTTCTTC.

This clone was detected once. The chain combines TRBV5-1 with TRBJ1-5, with TRBD1 identical over 8 bases. Germline V gene data show CDR1 as SGHRS and CDR2 as YFSETQ. With 2 bases clipped from V and 2 bases from J, the junction kept 3 bases outside the gene matches. The length of the CDR3 is 15 residues. CDR3 residues: CASSLTTGGNQPQHF. The CDR3 DNA reads as TGCGCCAGCAGCTTAACGACAGGGGGCAATCAGCCCCAGCATTTT.

V gene TRBV9 combines with J gene TRBJ1-1, with 8 bases lining up with TRBD1. This CDR3 is 16 amino acids long. Per germline, CDR1 SGDLS and CDR2 YYNGEE. J was trimmed by 0 bases and V by 0 bases; bases with no gene match: 4. The CDR3 reads CASSVEGQAMNTEAFF. Here the CDR3 DNA reads TGTGCCAGCAGCGTAGAGGGACAGGCTATGAACACTGAAGCTTTCTTT.

There are a few counts of this clone. V is TRBV27 and J is TRBJ1-1, with 12 bases identical to TRBD1. The V and J ends lost 4 bases and 1 base, in that order; junction bases with no gene match: 13. There are 19 residues in the CDR3. Germline CDR1 reads MNHEY; CDR2 reads SMNVEV (reference sequence). CDR3 sequence: CASSSLTRDRGRRNTEAFF. CDR3 DNA sequence: TGTGCCAGCAGTTCCTTGACCCGGGACAGGGGGCGCAGGAACACTGAAGCTTTCTTT.

The chain recombines TRBV5-1 with TRBJ2-1; 8 bases align to TRBD2. Looked up from germline, CDR1 is SGHRS and CDR2 is YFSETQ. This CDR3 is 16 amino acids long. The ends lost 1 base at V and 10 bases at J; junction bases unmatched: 13. The chain's CDR3 is CASSLNAGGGFEEQFF. As DNA, the CDR3 is TGCGCCAGCAGCTTGAATGCGGGGGGCGGTTTCGAGGAGCAGTTCTTC.

The V gene is TRBV5-1, the J gene TRBJ2-7, with TRBD1 matching over 10 bases. CDR3 length: 14 residues. CDR1 SGHRS and CDR2 YFSETQ come from the germline V gene. Germline trimming cut 5 bases from V and 2 bases from J; bases unmatched to any gene: 4. CDR3 DNA sequence: TGCGCCAGCAGTAGGACAGGGGGACCCTACGAGCAGTACTTC. Protein: CASSRTGGPYEQYF.

This sequence joins TRBV11-2 and TRBJ2-7; no clear D. Germline V lookup: CDR1 SGHAT, CDR2 FQNNGV. The CDR3 spans 16 residues. V lost 2 bases and J 3 bases, leaving 17 bases between the germline ends. DNA for the CDR3: TGTGCCAGCAGCTTAAGTCCTTTTAACAGTGGCTACGAGCAGTACTTC. This encodes CASSLSPFNSGYEQYF.

The chain is built from TRBV5-1 and TRBJ2-6, with TRBD1 matching 7 bases. The germline V gene has CDR1 SGHRS and CDR2 YFSETQ. The CDR3 totals 20 residues. The V gene end was trimmed by 4 bases and the J gene end by 0 bases; junction bases not matched to a gene: 16. The CDR3 coding sequence is TGCGCCAGCAGCCCCCGGACCCCATCAGGGGGAAACTCTGGGGCCAACGTCCTGACTTTC. Translating it yields CASSPRTPSGGNSGANVLTF.

CDR3: CASSLHVPGLAGADTQYF. The CDR3 coding sequence is TGTGCCAGCAGCCTCCATGTTCCGGGACTAGCGGGAGCAGATACGCAGTATTTT. The genes are TRBV14 and TRBJ2-3; the match to TRBD2 covers 14 bases. CDR3 size: 18 residues. J lost 4 bases, V lost 4 bases, and 10 bases had no gene match. Germline V gene lookup returns CDR1 SGHDN and CDR2 FVKESK.

The CDR3 is CASSVGTGAGVNTEAFF. CDR3 bases: TGTGCCAGCAGCGTAGGAACAGGGGCGGGGGTGAACACTGAAGCTTTCTTT. This chain uses TRBV5-4 with TRBJ1-1; 7 bases are shared with TRBD1. This CDR3 contains 17 residues. Per germline, CDR1 SGHNT and CDR2 YYREEE (reference sequence). V lost 4 bases and J lost 0; bases outside the gene matches: 12.

This clone appeared once. This same CDR3 is encoded by further DNA sequences in the sample. The gene calls are TRBV28 and TRBJ2-7; D remains ambiguous. V was cut by 2 bases and J by 3 bases, with 2 bases left in between. The germline CDR1 and CDR2 sequences are MDHEN and SYDVKM. The CDR3 contains 11 residues. This CDR3 reads CASSLGYEQYF. CDR3 nucleotide sequence: TGTGCCAGCAGTTTAGGCTACGAGCAGTACTTC. The variable domain in full, with the rest retrieved from reference TRBV28 and TRBJ2-7, is DVKVTQSSRYLVKRTGEKVFLECVQDMDHENMFWYRQDPGLGLRLIYFSYDVKMKEKGDIPEGYSVSREKKERFSLILESASTNQTSMYLCASSLGYEQYFGPGTRLTVT.

The V gene is TRBV5-6, the J gene TRBJ1-1, with D unclear. This CDR3 comprises 12 residues. V was shortened by 6 bases and J by 8 bases, with 14 bases between the two germline ends. CDR1 is SGHDT, CDR2 YYEEEE, per germline. The CDR3 protein is CASTNSGEEAFF. The CDR3 DNA reads as TGTGCCAGCACCAATAGTGGGGAGGAAGCTTTCTTT.

The rearrangement joins TRBV6-5 to TRBJ2-3, with D possibly matching TRBD2 (7 bases). Germline V gives CDR1 MNHEY, CDR2 SVGAGI. The CDR3 runs to 15 residues. Trimming took 0 bases from V and 7 from J, leaving 14 bases between them. CDR3 sequence (DNA): TGTGCCAGCAGTTACTCGGAGGGGAGGGGGTATACGCAGTATTTT. Its translation is CASSYSEGRGYTQYF.

The chain employs TRBV3-1 (or the pseudogene TRBV3-2) and TRBJ1-6, with 9 positions matching TRBD1. The CDR3 has 17 residues. Germline CDR1 and CDR2: LGHDT and YNNKEL (reference sequence). After removal of 1 base from V and 9 bases from J, the junction contained 10 bases not matched to a gene. The CDR3 DNA reads as TGTGCCAGCAGCCAAGGTCTTTGGACAGGGGCGGGTTCACCCCTCCACTTT. Translating it yields CASSQGLWTGAGSPLHF.

The chain has TRBV2 and TRBJ2-7; unclear D gene. CDR1 and CDR2 from the germline V gene are SNHLY and FYNNEI. V lost 2 bases and J lost 4, with 15 bases in between. The CDR3 extends over 15 amino acids. The CDR3 DNA sequence: TGTGCCAGCAGTGAAAGCCTAGGTGTGGGGTACGAGCAGTACTTC. This encodes CASSESLGVGYEQYF.

The chain links TRBV9 to TRBJ2-7; D is perhaps TRBD1 or TRBD2 (7 bases each). Germline CDR1 and CDR2: SGDLS and YYNGEE. CDR3 size: 15 residues. Trimming removed 4 bases at V and 4 bases at J, with 18 bases between. The CDR3 nucleotides read TGTGCCAGCAGCCCCCAGGGAGGGGGCGGGTACGAGCAGTACTTC. Translation gives CASSPQGGGGYEQYF.

This clone was counted a few times. The chain employs TRBV10-3 and TRBJ1-3; a weak D match, TRBD1 (6 bases). Trimming shortened V by 8 bases and J by 2 bases, and 16 bases separated the two germline ends. CDR1 and CDR2 from the germline V gene are ENHRY and SYGVKD. The CDR3 has 15 residues. The CDR3 reads CAIGEGGAAGNTIYF. CDR3 DNA sequence: TGTGCCATCGGGGAGGGGGGTGCGGCTGGAAACACCATATATTTT.